This TCR beta chain was found in a study of blood T cells in healthy people across ages. Study observations and caveats: Older age coincided with a roughly linear decline in TCR beta diversity per million T cells.

With regard to this clonotype: Its target is not known.

Using a J-beta primer mix together with a sample-barcoded 5' primer, a second PCR was run for roughly 7 to 11 cycles. TCRdb ran MiXCR on the 5' RACE reads and lists one entry per CDR3 protein. The table records about 900,000 distinct CDR3 sequences, around two thirds of them present only once. V lost 2 bases, J lost 1 base, and 12 bases lay in between. Germline lookup yields CDR1 MNHEY and CDR2 SMNVEV (reference sequence). There are 16 residues in the CDR3. The gene calls are TRBV27 and TRBJ1-5; D remains unclear. Sequencing was performed on blood. The TCR comes from a man aged 25 to 45 in good health. The CDR3 sequence is CASSLTGVLSNQPQHF. The CDR3 DNA reads TGTGCCAGCAGTTTAACCGGGGTTTTAAGCAATCAGCCCCAGCATTTT.